These T cell receptor beta chains were read from a single sample in a study of blood T cell repertoires in COVID-19. The assay was immunoSEQ multiplex PCR, and TCRdb's table has in-frame clones only and misses some. The table lists hundreds of thousands of clones, around 90% of them singletons. Sequencing was performed on peripheral blood. The receptors stem from a woman aged 25 to 39 with acute or convalescent COVID-19. The CDR3 runs from the conserved cysteine through the conserved F or W. Each record gives: D gene, V gene, J gene, clone size, CDR3 DNA, CDR3 protein. A D gene is named only where the DNA matches it firmly. Some rows mark clone size as missing; the rest say once, few, many or name a class of expanded clone.

NA	TRBV9	TRBJ2-1	NA	TGTGCCAGCAGCGGGTACGGGAGCTCCTACAATGAGCAGTTCTTC	CASSGYGSSYNEQFF
NA	TRBV7-6	TRBJ2-1	NA	TGTGCCAGCAGCTTTAGACTTCAGTCCTACAATGAGCAGTTCTTC	CASSFRLQSYNEQFF
TRBD2	TRBV19	TRBJ2-7	NA	TGTGCCAGTAGTATAGCACCTAGCGGGAGGGAAAAGCAGTACTTC	CASSIAPSGREKQYF
NA	TRBV27	TRBJ2-7	NA	TGTGCCAGCAGTCCCGGCGGAGGGGTTATGTACGAGCAGTACTTC	CASSPGGGVMYEQYF
NA	TRBV3-1/TRBV3-2	TRBJ2-1	once	TGTGCCAGCAGCCAAGATTTAGGCGCGGACAATGAGCAGTTCTTC	CASSQDLGADNEQFF
TRBD2	TRBV14	TRBJ2-1	NA	TGTGCCAGCAGCCCTCCCCGTGGCGGGAGAGATGAGCAGTTCTTC	CASSPPRGGRDEQFF
TRBD2	TRBV30	TRBJ2-3	NA	TGTGCCTGGAGTGTACGAGCGGGAGTTACAGATACGCAGTATTTT	CAWSVRAGVTDTQYF
TRBD2	TRBV25-1	TRBJ2-1	NA	TGTGCCAGCAGTGAGATGGGGTCTAGCGGGAGGTTTAATGAGCAGTTCTTC	CASSEMGSSGRFNEQFF
NA	TRBV5-5	TRBJ1-4	NA	TGTGCCAGCTTACCTGGGGGAGGTCGTGAAAAACTGTTTTTT	CASLPGGGREKLFF
NA	TRBV7-2	TRBJ1-2	NA	TGTGCCAGCAGCTTACAGCAGGGGAGCTATGGCTACACCTTC	CASSLQQGSYGYTF
NA	TRBV5-1	TRBJ2-2	NA	TGCGCCAGCAGCCTCCGGGACACCGGGGAGCTGTTTTTT	CASSLRDTGELFF
NA	TRBV18	TRBJ2-2	NA	TGTGCCAGCTCACCGGCGAGAGGGGAGGTCACCGGGGAGCTGTTTTTT	CASSPARGEVTGELFF
TRBD1	TRBV7-9	TRBJ2-1	NA	TGTGCCAGCAGCTTATTATTAGGACAGGGGAACAATGAGCAGTTCTTC	CASSLLLGQGNNEQFF
TRBD1	TRBV5-8	TRBJ1-3	NA	TGTGCCAGCAGCATACTAGGACAGGGGGCTAACACCATATATTTT	CASSILGQGANTIYF
NA	TRBV9	TRBJ2-7	NA	TGTGCCAGCAGCGTGACTAGTTTATCCTACGAGCAGTACTTC	CASSVTSLSYEQYF
NA	TRBV30	TRBJ1-1	NA	TGTGCCTGGGTGGGGGCCACTGAAGCTTTCTTT	CAWVGATEAFF
TRBD2	TRBV19	TRBJ2-5	few	TGTGCCAGTAGTCTACTAGCGGGAGTAGGGGTCGGAGAGACCCAGTACTTC	CASSLLAGVGVGETQYF
NA	TRBV7-2	TRBJ1-3	NA	TGTGCCAGCAGGGGTACAGGGCCTGGAAACACCATATATTTT	CASRGTGPGNTIYF
NA	TRBV7-9	TRBJ1-2	NA	TGTGCCAGCGGGCGGCCGGGGAGCTATGGCTACACCTTC	CASGRPGSYGYTF
TRBD1	TRBV6-2/TRBV6-3	TRBJ2-4	NA	TGTGCCAGCAGTTACGGACAGGGGGCAGAAAACATTCAGTACTTC	CASSYGQGAENIQYF
NA	TRBV7-7	TRBJ2-3	once	TGTGCCAGCAGCTTAGGCAGGGCGACAGATACGCAGTATTTT	CASSLGRATDTQYF
NA	TRBV7-8	TRBJ2-2	NA	TGTGCCAGCTCAAGTACGCAGGGCAGGTTGAACACCGGGGAGCTGTTTTTT	CASSSTQGRLNTGELFF
NA	TRBV19	TRBJ2-3	NA	TGTGCCAGTAGTCTACTGAGCACAGATACGCAGTATTTT	CASSLLSTDTQYF
NA	TRBV3-1/TRBV3-2	TRBJ2-2	few	TGTGCCAGCAGCCAAGACAGGCGTGGCGGGGAGCTGTTTTTT	CASSQDRRGGELFF
TRBD2	TRBV12-5	TRBJ2-3	NA	TGTGCTAGTGGTTTGGTACCTAGCGGGAGCCCAGATACGCAGTATTTT	CASGLVPSGSPDTQYF
TRBD2	TRBV7-8	TRBJ2-7	NA	TGTGCCAGCAGCGCCCTCACTAGCGTCGGCTCCTACGAGCAGTACTTC	CASSALTSVGSYEQYF
NA	TRBV18	TRBJ1-1	NA	TGTGCCAGCTCACCATTGACAGCATTTAACACTGAAGCTTTCTTT	CASSPLTAFNTEAFF
NA	TRBV4-3	TRBJ2-7	NA	TGCGCCAGCAGCCAAGGGACGACAGCTTACTACGAGCAGTACTTC	CASSQGTTAYYEQYF
NA	TRBV20-1	TRBJ2-1	NA	TGCAGTGCTAGTTTACAGGGCGGCAATGAGCAGTTCTTC	CSASLQGGNEQFF
NA	TRBV2	TRBJ2-5	once	TGTGCCAGCAGTGAAGCGCGGCAAGAGACCCAGTACTTC	CASSEARQETQYF
TRBD1	TRBV11-3	TRBJ2-7	NA	TGTGCCAGCAGCTCACGACAGGGAGTCTACGAGCAGTACTTC	CASSSRQGVYEQYF
TRBD1	TRBV24-1	TRBJ1-2	NA	TGTGCCACCAGTGATCGACAGGGGCGCGATGGCTACACCTTC	CATSDRQGRDGYTF
TRBD1	TRBV19	TRBJ2-6	NA	TGTGCCAGTAGTATAGTTGGACAGGGGGCTGGGGCCAACGTCCTGACTTTC	CASSIVGQGAGANVLTF
NA	TRBV6-5	TRBJ2-1	NA	TGTGCCACTACAGGGTACAATGAGCAGTTCTTC	CATTGYNEQFF
TRBD2	TRBV14	TRBJ2-1	NA	TGTGCCAGCAGCCAAGATGTGGTAGCGGGAGGTCTCAATGAGCAGTTCTTC	CASSQDVVAGGLNEQFF
NA	TRBV15	TRBJ1-3	NA	TGTGCCACCAGCAATTCGTATCGTAGCTCTGGAAACACCATATATTTT	CATSNSYRSSGNTIYF
TRBD2	TRBV20-1	TRBJ2-7	NA	TGCAGTGCTAGTGGTTTTAGCGGGAGGGACTACGAGCAGTACTTC	CSASGFSGRDYEQYF
NA	TRBV7-2	TRBJ2-1	NA	TGTGCCAGCAGCTCCGTATACAATGAGCAGTTCTTC	CASSSVYNEQFF
TRBD1	TRBV9	TRBJ1-1	NA	TGTGCCAGCAGACCAGGGGGATTGGCGAACACTGAAGCTTTCTTT	CASRPGGLANTEAFF
TRBD2	TRBV5-6	TRBJ2-5	once	TGTGCCAGCAGCTTGGTTCTAGCGGCGCAAGAGACCCAGTACTTC	CASSLVLAAQETQYF
NA	TRBV7-9	TRBJ2-1	NA	TGTGCCAGCAGCCCTACCGGCGAGGGTGAGCAGTTCTTC	CASSPTGEGEQFF
TRBD2	TRBV3-1/TRBV3-2	TRBJ2-3	NA	TGTGCCAGCAGCCAAGGGCTAGCGGGAGGTGCAGATACGCAGTATTTT	CASSQGLAGGADTQYF
NA	TRBV7-3	TRBJ2-1	once	TGTGCCAGCAGCCCGACTAGTATACATGAGCAGTTCTTC	CASSPTSIHEQFF
NA	TRBV23-1	TRBJ2-7	once	TGCGCCAGCAGTCAGGTAGCAGACTACGAGCAGTACTTC	CASSQVADYEQYF
TRBD1	TRBV11-2	TRBJ2-3	NA	TGTGCCAGCAGCTTAGATCCCCCCCCGACAGGGCTCACAGATACGCAGTATTTT	CASSLDPPPTGLTDTQYF
TRBD2	TRBV30	TRBJ2-1	NA	TGTGCCTGGAGACCACGGAAACTAGCGGATAACAATGAGCAGTTCTTC	CAWRPRKLADNNEQFF
TRBD1	TRBV7-8	TRBJ1-6	NA	TGTGCCAGCAGCCCCCCCGGGACAGGGGCGTCACCCCTCCACTTT	CASSPPGTGASPLHF
NA	TRBV5-4	TRBJ2-5	NA	TGTGCCAGCAGCTTGACACAACAAGAGACCCAGTACTTC	CASSLTQQETQYF
TRBD1	TRBV7-6	TRBJ1-3	NA	TGTGCCAGCAGCTTAGCCGGGACAGTCTCTGGAAACACCATATATTTT	CASSLAGTVSGNTIYF
TRBD2	TRBV3-1/TRBV3-2	TRBJ2-7	NA	TGTGCCAGCAGCCGGACTAGCGGGAGAAGCGAGCAGTACTTC	CASSRTSGRSEQYF
NA	TRBV5-8	TRBJ1-3	NA	TGTGCCAGCAGCACGGCGGACAGCTACTCTGGAAACACCATATATTTT	CASSTADSYSGNTIYF
TRBD1	TRBV5-6	TRBJ2-1	NA	TGTGCCAGCAGCTTGGTAGTCCAGGGGGCGGGTTACAATGAGCAGTTCTTC	CASSLVVQGAGYNEQFF
NA	TRBV5-1	TRBJ1-6	NA	TGCGCCAGCAGCTTGGCCGCTCCCGACGGACTCAATTCACCCCTCCACTTT	CASSLAAPDGLNSPLHF
TRBD1	TRBV30	TRBJ2-1	NA	TGTGCCTGGACCGGACAGGGTGGGGGGTTCTTC	CAWTGQGGGFF
TRBD2	TRBV4-3	TRBJ2-7	once	TGCGCCAGCAGCCAAGTCCGGGGACTAGCGGGGAACGAGCAGTACTTC	CASSQVRGLAGNEQYF
NA	TRBV18	TRBJ2-2	once	TGTGCCAGCACGGGACAGAACACCGGGGAGCTGTTTTTT	CASTGQNTGELFF
NA	TRBV2	TRBJ1-1	NA	TGTGCCAGCAGAGGCGGGAGGAACACTGAAGCTTTCTTT	CASRGGRNTEAFF
TRBD2	TRBV29-1	TRBJ2-1	NA	TGCAGCGTTGAAGATCTAGCGGGAACCTACAATGAGCAGTTCTTC	CSVEDLAGTYNEQFF
TRBD2	TRBV2	TRBJ2-7	NA	TGTGCCAGCAGCGGACTAGCGTACGAGCAGTACTTC	CASSGLAYEQYF
TRBD2	TRBV19	TRBJ2-3	NA	TGTGCCAGTAGTACAGGACTAGCGGGCGGTACGCAGTATTTT	CASSTGLAGGTQYF